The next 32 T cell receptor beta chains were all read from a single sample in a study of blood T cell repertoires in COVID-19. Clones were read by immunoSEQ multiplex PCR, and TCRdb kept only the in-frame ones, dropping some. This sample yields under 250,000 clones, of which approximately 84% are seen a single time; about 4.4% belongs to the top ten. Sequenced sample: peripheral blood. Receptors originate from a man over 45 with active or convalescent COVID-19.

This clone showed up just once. CDR3 DNA: TGTGCCAGCAGTGAAAGGGCTAGCGGGGGGGGTGAGCAGTTCTTC. The encoded protein is CASSERASGGGEQFF. The V gene is TRBV2, the J gene TRBJ2-1; 12 bases are a match to TRBD2. This CDR3 has 15 amino acids. J lost 9 bases, V lost 2 bases, and 5 bases had no gene match. From germline, CDR1 is SNHLY and CDR2 FYNNEI.

The CDR3 loop is CASSRPTGATEAFF. CDR3 coding DNA: TGTGCCAGCAGCCGCCCCACAGGGGCAACTGAAGCTTTCTTT. The V call is TRBV5-6, the J call TRBJ1-1, with 7 bases matching TRBD1. The CDR3 contains 14 residues. Germline loops: CDR1 SGHDT, CDR2 YYEEEE. With V trimmed by 4 bases and J by 5 bases, 8 bases remained unmatched.

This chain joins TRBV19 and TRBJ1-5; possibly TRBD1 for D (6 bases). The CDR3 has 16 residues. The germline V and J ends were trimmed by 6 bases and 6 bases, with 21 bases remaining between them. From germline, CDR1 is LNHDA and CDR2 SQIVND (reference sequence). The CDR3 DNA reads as TGTGCCAGTAGCCATGGTCGGGGGGCGAAGGGTCAGCCCCAGCATTTT. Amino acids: CASSHGRGAKGQPQHF.

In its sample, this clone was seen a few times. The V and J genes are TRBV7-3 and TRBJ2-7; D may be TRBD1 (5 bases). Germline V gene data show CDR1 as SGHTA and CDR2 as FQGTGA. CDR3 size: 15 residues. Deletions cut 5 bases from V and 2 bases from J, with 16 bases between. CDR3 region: CASSPGHGSTYEQYF. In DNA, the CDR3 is TGTGCCAGCAGCCCCGGACACGGAAGCACCTACGAGCAGTACTTC.

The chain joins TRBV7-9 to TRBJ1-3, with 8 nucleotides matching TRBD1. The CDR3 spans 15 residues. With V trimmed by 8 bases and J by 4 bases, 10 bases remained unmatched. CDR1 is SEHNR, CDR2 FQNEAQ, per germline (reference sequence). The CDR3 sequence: CASGTSDREGNTIYF. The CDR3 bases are TGTGCCAGCGGTACGTCGGACAGGGAAGGAAACACCATATATTTT.

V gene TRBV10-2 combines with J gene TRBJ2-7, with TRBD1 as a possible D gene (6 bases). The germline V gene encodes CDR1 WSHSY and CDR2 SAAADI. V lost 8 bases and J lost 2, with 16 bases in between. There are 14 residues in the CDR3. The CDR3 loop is CASARAGAPYEQYF. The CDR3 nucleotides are TGCGCCAGCGCCCGGGCAGGGGCTCCCTACGAGCAGTACTTC.

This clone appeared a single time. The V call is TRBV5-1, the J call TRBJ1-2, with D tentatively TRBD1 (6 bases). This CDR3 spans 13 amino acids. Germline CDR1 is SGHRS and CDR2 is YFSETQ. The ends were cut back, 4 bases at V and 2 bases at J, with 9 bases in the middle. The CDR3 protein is CASSDTGNYGYTF. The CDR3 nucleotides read TGCGCCAGCAGCGACACAGGGAACTATGGCTACACCTTC.

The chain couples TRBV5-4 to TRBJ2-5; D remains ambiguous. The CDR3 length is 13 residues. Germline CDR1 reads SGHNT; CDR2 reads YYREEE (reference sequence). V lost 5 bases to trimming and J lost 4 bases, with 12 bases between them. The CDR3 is CASRASRGETQYF. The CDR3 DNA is TGTGCCAGCAGGGCCTCACGAGGAGAGACCCAGTACTTC.

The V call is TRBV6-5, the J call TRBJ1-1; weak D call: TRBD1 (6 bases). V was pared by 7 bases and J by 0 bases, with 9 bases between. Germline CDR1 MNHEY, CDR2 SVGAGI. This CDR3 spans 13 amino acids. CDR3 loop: CASTRTVNTEAFF. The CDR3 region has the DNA TGTGCCAGCACCAGGACAGTGAACACTGAAGCTTTCTTT.

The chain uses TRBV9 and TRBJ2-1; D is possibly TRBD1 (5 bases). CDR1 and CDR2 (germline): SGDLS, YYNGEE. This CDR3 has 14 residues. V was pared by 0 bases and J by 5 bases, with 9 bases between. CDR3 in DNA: TGTGCCAGCAGCGTAGGGGGCGCAAACAATGAGCAGTTCTTC. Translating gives CASSVGGANNEQFF.

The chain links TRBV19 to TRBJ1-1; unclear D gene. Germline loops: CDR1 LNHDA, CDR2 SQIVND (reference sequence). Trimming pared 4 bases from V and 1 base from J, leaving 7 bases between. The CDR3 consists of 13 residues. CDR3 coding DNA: TGTGCCAGTAGTAAAGTACAGAACACTGAAGCTTTCTTT. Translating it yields CASSKVQNTEAFF.

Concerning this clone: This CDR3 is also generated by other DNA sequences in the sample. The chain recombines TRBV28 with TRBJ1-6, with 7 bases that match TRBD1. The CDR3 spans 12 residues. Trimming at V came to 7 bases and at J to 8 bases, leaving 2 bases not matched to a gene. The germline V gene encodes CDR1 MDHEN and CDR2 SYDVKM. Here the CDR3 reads CASNTGDSPLHF. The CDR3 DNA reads TGTGCCAGCAATACAGGGGATTCACCCCTCCACTTT.

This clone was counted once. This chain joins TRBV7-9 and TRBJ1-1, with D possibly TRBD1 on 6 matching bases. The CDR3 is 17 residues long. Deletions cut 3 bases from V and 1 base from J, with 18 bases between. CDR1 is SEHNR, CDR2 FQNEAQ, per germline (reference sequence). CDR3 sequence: CASSFPKTGHPNTEAFF. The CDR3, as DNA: TGTGCCAGCAGCTTCCCGAAGACAGGACACCCGAACACTGAAGCTTTCTTT.

The CDR3 sequence is CAWTQGNYGYTF. CDR3 sequence (DNA): TGTGCCTGGACCCAGGGCAACTATGGCTACACCTTC. V usage is TRBV30 and J usage is TRBJ1-2; D is possibly TRBD1 (5 bases). CDR3 length: 12 residues. Germline V gene sequence: CDR1 GTSNPN, CDR2 SVGIG (reference sequence). V was pared by 4 bases and J by 2 bases, with 8 bases between. The full variable domain, its missing parts supplied by reference TRBV30 and TRBJ1-2, is SQTIHQWPATLVQPVGSPLSLECTVEGTSNPNLYWYRQAAGRGLQLLFYSVGIGQISSEVPQNLSASRPQDRQFILSSKKLLLSDSGFYLCAWTQGNYGYTFGSGTRLTVV.

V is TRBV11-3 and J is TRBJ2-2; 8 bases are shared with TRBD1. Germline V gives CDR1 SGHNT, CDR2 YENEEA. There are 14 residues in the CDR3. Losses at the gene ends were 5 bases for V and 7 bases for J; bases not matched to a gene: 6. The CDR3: CASSLGQGFGELFF. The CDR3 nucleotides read TGTGCCAGCAGCCTTGGACAGGGTTTCGGGGAGCTGTTTTTT.

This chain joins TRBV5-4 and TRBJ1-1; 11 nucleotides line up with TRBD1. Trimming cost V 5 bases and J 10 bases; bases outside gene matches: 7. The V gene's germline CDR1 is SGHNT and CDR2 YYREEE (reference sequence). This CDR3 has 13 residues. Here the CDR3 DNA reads TGTGCCAGCAGTCTGGACAGGGGGCTACTAGCTTTCTTT. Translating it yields CASSLDRGLLAFF.

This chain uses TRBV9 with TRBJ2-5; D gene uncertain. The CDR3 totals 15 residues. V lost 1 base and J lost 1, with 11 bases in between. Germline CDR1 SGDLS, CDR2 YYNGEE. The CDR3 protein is CASSVSTAGQETQYF. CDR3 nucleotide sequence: TGTGCCAGCAGCGTATCTACGGCAGGCCAAGAGACCCAGTACTTC.

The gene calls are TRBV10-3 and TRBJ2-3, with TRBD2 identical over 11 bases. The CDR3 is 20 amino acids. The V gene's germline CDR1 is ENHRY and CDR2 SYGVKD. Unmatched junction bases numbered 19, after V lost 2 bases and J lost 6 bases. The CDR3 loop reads CAISETASGGSEGKGDTQYF. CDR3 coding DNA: TGTGCCATCAGTGAGACTGCTAGCGGGGGGTCCGAAGGAAAAGGTGATACGCAGTATTTT.

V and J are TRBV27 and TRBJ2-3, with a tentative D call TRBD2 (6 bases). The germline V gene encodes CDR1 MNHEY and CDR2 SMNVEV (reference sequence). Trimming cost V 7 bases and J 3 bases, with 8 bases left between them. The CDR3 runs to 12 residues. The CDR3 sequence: CASIGGTDTQYF. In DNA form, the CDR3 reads TGTGCCAGCATTGGGGGGACAGATACGCAGTATTTT.

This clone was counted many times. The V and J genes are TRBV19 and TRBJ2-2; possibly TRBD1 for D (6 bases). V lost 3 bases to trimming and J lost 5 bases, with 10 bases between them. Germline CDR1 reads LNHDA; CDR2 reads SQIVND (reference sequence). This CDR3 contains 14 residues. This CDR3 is CASSMGRGTGELFF. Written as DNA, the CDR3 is TGTGCCAGTAGTATGGGCAGGGGTACCGGGGAGCTGTTTTTT.

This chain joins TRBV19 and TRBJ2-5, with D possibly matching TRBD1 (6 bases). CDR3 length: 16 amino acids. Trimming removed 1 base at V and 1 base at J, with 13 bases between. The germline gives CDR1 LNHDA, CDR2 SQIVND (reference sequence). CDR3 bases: TGTGCCAGTAGTATAGTTCAACAGGGATCCCAAGAGACCCAGTACTTC. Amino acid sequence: CASSIVQQGSQETQYF.

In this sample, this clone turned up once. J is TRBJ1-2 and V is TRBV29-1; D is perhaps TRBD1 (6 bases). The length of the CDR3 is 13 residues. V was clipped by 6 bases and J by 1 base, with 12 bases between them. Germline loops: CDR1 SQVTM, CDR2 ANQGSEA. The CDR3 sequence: CSVTSGVNYGYTF. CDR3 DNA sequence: TGCAGCGTAACCTCAGGGGTTAACTATGGCTACACCTTC.

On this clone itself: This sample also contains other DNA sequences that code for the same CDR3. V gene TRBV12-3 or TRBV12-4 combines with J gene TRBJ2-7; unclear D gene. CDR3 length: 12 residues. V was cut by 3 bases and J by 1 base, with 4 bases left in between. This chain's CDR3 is CASSFRSYEQYF. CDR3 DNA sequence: TGTGCCAGCAGTTTTCGGTCCTACGAGCAGTACTTC.

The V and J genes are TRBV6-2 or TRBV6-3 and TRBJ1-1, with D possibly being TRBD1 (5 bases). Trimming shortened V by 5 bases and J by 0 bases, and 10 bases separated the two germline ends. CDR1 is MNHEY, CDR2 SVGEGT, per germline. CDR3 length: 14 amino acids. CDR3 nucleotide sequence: TGTGCCAGCAGTGACGGGGGGATGAACACTGAAGCTTTCTTT. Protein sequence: CASSDGGMNTEAFF.

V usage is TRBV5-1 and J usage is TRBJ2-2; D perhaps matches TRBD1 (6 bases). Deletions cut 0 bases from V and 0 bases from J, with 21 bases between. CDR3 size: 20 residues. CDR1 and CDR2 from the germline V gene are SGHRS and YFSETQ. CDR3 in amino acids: CASSLEPRFVQGTNTGELFF. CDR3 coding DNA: TGCGCCAGCAGCTTGGAGCCCCGATTTGTCCAGGGGACGAACACCGGGGAGCTGTTTTTT.

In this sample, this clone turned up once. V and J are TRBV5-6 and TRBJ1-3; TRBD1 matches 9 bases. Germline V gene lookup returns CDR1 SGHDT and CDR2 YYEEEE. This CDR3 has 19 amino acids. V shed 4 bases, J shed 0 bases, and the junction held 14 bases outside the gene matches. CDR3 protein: CASSQPMGQGFPSGNTIYF. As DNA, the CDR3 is TGTGCCAGCAGCCAGCCCATGGGACAGGGTTTCCCCTCTGGAAACACCATATATTTT.

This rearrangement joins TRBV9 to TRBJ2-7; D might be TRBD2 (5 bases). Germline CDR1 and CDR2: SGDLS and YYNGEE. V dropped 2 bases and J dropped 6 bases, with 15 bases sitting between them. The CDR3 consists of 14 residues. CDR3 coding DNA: TGTGCCAGCAGCGTTAGCGTAACCCTTAGCGAGCAGTACTTC. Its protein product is CASSVSVTLSEQYF.

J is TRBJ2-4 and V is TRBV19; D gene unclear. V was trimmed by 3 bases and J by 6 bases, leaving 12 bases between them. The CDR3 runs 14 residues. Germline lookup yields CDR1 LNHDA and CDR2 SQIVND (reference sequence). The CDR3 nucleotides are TGTGCCAGTAGTATGAGAGGTATGGGAAACATTCAGTACTTC. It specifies CASSMRGMGNIQYF.

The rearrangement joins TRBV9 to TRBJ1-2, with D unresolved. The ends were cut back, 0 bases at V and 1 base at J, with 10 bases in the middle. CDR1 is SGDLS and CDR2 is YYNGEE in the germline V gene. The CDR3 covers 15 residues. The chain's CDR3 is CASSVAPGINYGYTF. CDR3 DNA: TGTGCCAGCAGCGTAGCCCCCGGGATTAACTATGGCTACACCTTC.

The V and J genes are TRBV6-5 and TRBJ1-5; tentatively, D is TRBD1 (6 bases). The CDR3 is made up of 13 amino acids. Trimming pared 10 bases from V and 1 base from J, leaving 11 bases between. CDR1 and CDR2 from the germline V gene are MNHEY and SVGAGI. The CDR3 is CATTQGSNQPQHF. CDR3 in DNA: TGTGCCACCACACAGGGCAGCAATCAGCCCCAGCATTTT.

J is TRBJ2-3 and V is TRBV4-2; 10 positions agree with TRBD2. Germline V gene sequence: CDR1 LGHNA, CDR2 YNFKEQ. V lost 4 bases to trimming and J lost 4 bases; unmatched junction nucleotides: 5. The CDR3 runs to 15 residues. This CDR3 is CASSLIAGGSDTQYF. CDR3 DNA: TGTGCCAGCAGCCTAATAGCGGGGGGATCAGATACGCAGTATTTT.

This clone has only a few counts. The CDR3 here is CAWSRDNEAFF. CDR3 coding DNA: TGTGCCTGGAGTCGAGATAATGAAGCTTTCTTT. The chain links TRBV30 to TRBJ1-1; unclear D gene. The germline CDR1 and CDR2 sequences are GTSNPN and SVGIG (reference sequence). V lost 2 bases and J lost 7, with 8 bases in between. This CDR3 spans 11 amino acids.